Below are 27 T cell receptor beta chains sequenced from a single sample in a study of beta chain features in type 1 diabetes. Findings and caveats of the study: All four CD4+ subsets of Type 1 diabetes patients contained TCRB CDR3s that were moderately but significantly shorter.

Sequenced material consisted of expressed TCRB transcripts (all of the isolated RNA was reverse transcribed). Method: immunoSEQ multiplex PCR; TCRdb's copy keeps in-frame clones and lacks some. In the table there are a few hundred thousand clones, over 8.5% of which are singletons. The antigens for these receptors are not known. Sequencing was performed on central memory CD4+ T cells from blood. The origin of the receptors is a man aged 25 to 45 with type 1 diabetes.

The table lists this clone with a few counts. V is TRBV18 and J is TRBJ1-5, with D hard to call. Germline CDR1 reads KGHSH; CDR2 reads LQKENI. The V and J ends lost 2 bases and 4 bases respectively, with 9 bases between them. There are 14 residues in the CDR3. CDR3 loop: CASSPTSLNQPQHF. The CDR3 coding sequence is TGTGCCAGCTCACCAACAAGCCTTAATCAGCCCCAGCATTTT.

In this sample, this clone turned up a few times. This rearrangement joins TRBV20-1 to TRBJ2-1, with TRBD2 identical over 7 bases. The length of the CDR3 is 11 residues. The germline CDR1 and CDR2 sequences are DFQATT and SNEGSKA (reference sequence). V gave up 5 bases and J gave up 7 bases; unmatched junction bases: 2. The CDR3 nucleotides are TGCAGTGCTCTGGGGGGGAATGAGCAGTTCTTC. Translation: CSALGGNEQFF.

This clone was seen a handful of times. The V call is TRBV28, the J call TRBJ2-1; 10 bases align to TRBD2. V was clipped by 6 bases and J by 8 bases; unmatched bases: 10. CDR1 is MDHEN and CDR2 is SYDVKM in the germline V gene. This CDR3 contains 15 residues. For the CDR3, the DNA is TGTGCCAGCAGGCAAGGAGCTAGCGGGAGCGATGAGCAGTTCTTC. It is translated as CASRQGASGSDEQFF.

The V call is TRBV7-3, the J call TRBJ1-2; the match to TRBD1 covers 8 bases. Germline V gene lookup returns CDR1 SGHTA and CDR2 FQGTGA. The length of the CDR3 is 14 residues. With 2 bases clipped from V and 4 bases from J, the junction kept 3 bases outside the gene matches. CDR3 residues: CASSLVQGGYGYTF. CDR3 nucleotides: TGTGCCAGCAGCTTAGTACAGGGGGGCTATGGCTACACCTTC.

This sequence joins TRBV5-1 and TRBJ2-2; D is undetermined. This CDR3 region has 15 residues. Between the trimmed V and J ends, which lost 0 bases and 6 bases, there was a span of 12 bases. Germline CDR1 and CDR2: SGHRS and YFSETQ. Here the CDR3 DNA reads TGCGCCAGCAGCTTGGACCCAACCTTGTCCGGGGAGCTGTTTTTT. It translates to CASSLDPTLSGELFF.

This chain's CDR3 is CASRYPGLPYF. The CDR3 DNA follows: TGTGCCAGCAGGTACCCGGGCCTCCCGTACTTC. This chain uses TRBV6-5 with TRBJ2-5, with D uncertain. In germline, CDR1 is MNHEY, CDR2 SVGAGI. CDR3 length: 11 amino acids. V dropped 6 bases and J dropped 13 bases, with 15 bases sitting between them.

This clone appeared many times. CDR3 DNA sequence: TGTGCCAGCTCACAGGGCACGGCTGGGGCCAACGTCCTGACTTTC. This gives the protein CASSQGTAGANVLTF. This sequence joins TRBV18 and TRBJ2-6; D call uncertain. Germline loops: CDR1 KGHSH, CDR2 LQKENI. The CDR3 totals 15 residues. V dropped 4 bases and J dropped 2 bases, with 9 bases sitting between them.

The V call is TRBV5-1, the J call TRBJ2-7, with 7 bases fitting TRBD1. This CDR3 spans 16 amino acids. V was clipped by 3 bases and J by 0 bases; unmatched bases: 9. From germline, CDR1 is SGHRS and CDR2 YFSETQ. The CDR3 DNA follows: TGCGCCAGCAGCTCAGTAAGGGACAGCGACTCCTACGAGCAGTACTTC. Residues: CASSSVRDSDSYEQYF. The full variable domain, completed using reference TRBV5-1 and TRBJ2-7, is KAGVTQTPRYLIKTRGQQVTLSCSPISGHRSVSWYQQTPGQGLQFLFEYFSETQRNKGNFPGRFSGRQFSNSRSEMNVSTLELGDSALYLCASSSVRDSDSYEQYFGPGTRLTVT.

In its sample, this clone was seen a few times. The chain links TRBV18 to TRBJ1-2, with D possibly TRBD1 on 5 matching bases. Germline loops: CDR1 KGHSH, CDR2 LQKENI. V lost 8 bases, J lost 3 bases, and 16 bases lay in between. The CDR3 length is 14 residues. Here the CDR3 reads CASTNSVRDYGYTF. In DNA, the CDR3 is TGTGCCAGCACCAATTCAGTCAGGGACTATGGCTACACCTTC.

This clone was counted between two and nine times. J is TRBJ1-2 and V is TRBV5-1, with D perhaps matching TRBD1 (6 bases). The V gene lost 5 bases and the J gene lost 6 bases, with 14 bases spanning the gap. Germline-derived CDR1 and CDR2 are SGHRS and YFSETQ. CDR3 size: 13 residues. The CDR3 reads CASRENRENGYTF. CDR3 in DNA: TGCGCCAGCAGGGAAAACAGGGAGAATGGCTACACCTTC.

In its sample, this clone was seen a few times. The V call is TRBV7-3, the J call TRBJ2-1; a possible D gene is TRBD2 (5 bases). The CDR3 consists of 12 residues. Per the germline V gene, CDR1 is SGHTA and CDR2 is FQGTGA. Trimming pared 8 bases from V and 5 bases from J, leaving 10 bases between. CDR3 amino acids: CASGVGDNEQFF. The CDR3 DNA sequence: TGTGCCAGCGGTGTGGGAGACAATGAGCAGTTCTTC. Full variable domain (rest looked up from reference TRBV7-3 and TRBJ2-1): GAGVSQTPSNKVTEKGKYVELRCDPISGHTALYWYRQSLGQGPEFLIYFQGTGAADDSGLPNDRFFAVRPEGSVSTLKIQRTERGDSAVYLCASGVGDNEQFFGPGTRLTVL.

This clone was seen repeatedly, ten times or more. V gene TRBV7-9 combines with J gene TRBJ2-1, with TRBD2 matching 11 bases. This CDR3 has 14 residues. V dropped 3 bases and J dropped 5; count of bases not matched to a gene: 0. Per the germline V gene, CDR1 is SEHNR and CDR2 is FQNEAQ (reference sequence). CDR3 residues: CASSLTSGDNEQFF. CDR3 sequence (DNA): TGTGCCAGCAGCTTGACTAGCGGGGACAATGAGCAGTTCTTC.

In its sample, this clone was seen a few times. The sample has other DNA sequences that encode this CDR3 too. The chain is built from TRBV6-5 and TRBJ1-5; no definite D call. The germline V gene encodes CDR1 MNHEY and CDR2 SVGAGI. This CDR3 contains 14 residues. Deletions cut 2 bases from V and 0 bases from J, with 5 bases between. This chain's CDR3 is CASSYSYSNQPQHF. DNA of the CDR3: TGTGCCAGCAGTTACAGCTATAGCAATCAGCCCCAGCATTTT.

This clone was detected ten times or more. The J gene is TRBJ2-6, the V gene TRBV2; no clear D. The CDR3 length is 12 residues. Germline V gene data show CDR1 as SNHLY and CDR2 as FYNNEI. V shed 4 bases and J shed 5 bases, with 3 bases lying between them. The CDR3 bases are TGTGCCAGCAGTGTGCGGGCCAACGTCCTGACTTTC. This encodes CASSVRANVLTF. Full variable domain (remainder filled in from reference TRBV2 and TRBJ2-6): EPEVTQTPSHQVTQMGQEVILRCVPISNHLYFYWYRQILGQKVEFLVSFYNNEISEKSEIFDDQFSVERPDGSNFTLKIRSTKLEDSAMYFCASSVRANVLTFGAGSRLTVL.

V usage is TRBV7-2 and J usage is TRBJ2-1; 7 bases are shared with TRBD1. V shed 3 bases, J shed 0 bases, and the junction held 2 bases outside the gene matches. Germline assignment: CDR1 SGHTA and CDR2 FQGNSA. There are 15 residues in the CDR3. In nucleotides, the CDR3 is TGTGCCAGCAGCTTGAACAGGGGCTCCTACAATGAGCAGTTCTTC. Amino acid sequence: CASSLNRGSYNEQFF.

This clone was recorded a few times. This rearrangement joins TRBV5-1 to TRBJ2-2; 8 positions agree with TRBD1. This CDR3 is built from 18 residues. Trimming took 6 bases from V and 5 from J; bases not matched to a gene: 18. Germline assignment: CDR1 SGHRS and CDR2 YFSETQ. The CDR3 bases are TGCGCCAGCAAATGGACAGGGAAGGGGTATTCGAGGACCGGGGAGCTGTTTTTT. Its translation is CASKWTGKGYSRTGELFF.

This clone was seen ten or more times. CDR3 sequence: CASSYVGGHTDTQYF. The CDR3 DNA is TGTGCCAGCAGTTACGTCGGGGGACATACAGATACGCAGTATTTT. The chain has TRBV6-6 and TRBJ2-3; TRBD1 or TRBD2 may be the D gene (6 bases each). The germline gives CDR1 MNHNY, CDR2 SVGAGI (reference sequence). Trimming took off 2 bases at V and 3 bases at J, with 12 bases between the two ends. This CDR3 is 15 amino acids long.

This clone appeared a few times. This sequence joins TRBV6-6 and TRBJ1-2; D remains ambiguous. The CDR3 is 12 amino acids. Between the trimmed V and J ends, which lost 6 bases and 1 base, there was a span of 6 bases. Germline assignment: CDR1 MNHNY and CDR2 SVGAGI (reference sequence). The CDR3 reads CASSQSNYGYTF. In nucleotides, the CDR3 is TGTGCCAGCAGCCAGAGTAACTATGGCTACACCTTC.

The sample holds a few counts of this clone. This chain uses TRBV7-9 with TRBJ1-2, with D tentatively TRBD1 (5 bases). The CDR3 has 13 residues. V shed 2 bases and J shed 4 bases, with 8 bases lying between them. Germline CDR1 reads SEHNR; CDR2 reads FQNEAQ (reference sequence). CDR3 region: CASSLPGGYGYTF. Written as DNA, the CDR3 is TGTGCCAGCAGCTTACCCGGGGGCTATGGCTACACCTTC.

CDR3 protein: CASSLWGYEQYF. CDR3 DNA: TGTGCCAGCAGCTTATGGGGGTACGAGCAGTACTTC. The rearrangement joins TRBV11-2 to TRBJ2-7; D is perhaps TRBD1 or TRBD2 (5 bases each). CDR1 and CDR2 from the germline V gene are SGHAT and FQNNGV. The CDR3 is 12 residues long. With 2 bases removed from V and 4 bases from J, the gap between germline ends came to 6 bases.

This clone appeared a few times. The chain has TRBV6-6 and TRBJ2-3; 8 nucleotides align to TRBD1. The V gene's germline CDR1 is MNHNY and CDR2 SVGAGI (reference sequence). V lost 2 bases and J lost 4; bases outside the gene matches: 2. CDR3 size: 14 residues. The CDR3 DNA reads TGTGCCAGCAGTTACGACAGGGGCTCAGATACGCAGTATTTT. Translated, it gives CASSYDRGSDTQYF.

For this clone: A read error may produce the germline difference seen at one junction end. The chain couples TRBV10-3 to TRBJ2-7, with a tentative D call TRBD1 (6 bases). Germline V gene sequence: CDR1 ENHRY, CDR2 SYGVKD. CDR3 length: 12 residues. The DNA of the CDR3 is TGTGCCATCAGTGAGTCGCAGGGGTTAGTCCTATTC. Translating gives CAISESQGLVLF.

In this sample, this clone turned up a few times. This rearrangement joins TRBV18 to TRBJ1-1; perhaps TRBD1 as D (5 bases). The germline V and J ends were trimmed by 5 bases and 4 bases, with 14 bases remaining between them. Per the germline V gene, CDR1 is KGHSH and CDR2 is LQKENI. The CDR3 is 14 residues long. CDR3 nucleotides: TGTGCCAGCTCAACTGGGGGGTACGGCACTGAAGCTTTCTTT. This translates into CASSTGGYGTEAFF.

There are a few counts of this clone. This rearrangement joins TRBV7-9 to TRBJ2-3, with 14 bases fitting TRBD2. The germline V gene encodes CDR1 SEHNR and CDR2 FQNEAQ (reference sequence). The V gene end was trimmed by 1 base and the J gene end by 6 bases; junction bases not matched to a gene: 3. This CDR3 comprises 16 residues. The CDR3, as DNA: TGTGCCAGCAGCTTAGGGACTAGCGGGAGGTCGGATACGCAGTATTTT. Protein: CASSLGTSGRSDTQYF.

This clone was found many times. V gene TRBV2 combines with J gene TRBJ1-1; no definite D call. The germline V gene has CDR1 SNHLY and CDR2 FYNNEI. The CDR3 runs to 13 residues. V was shortened by 11 bases and J by 3 bases, with 16 bases between the two germline ends. DNA for the CDR3: TGTGCCGCACGGAGTGAGGGCGACACTGAAGCTTTCTTT. Protein: CAARSEGDTEAFF.

This clone appeared many times. Here the CDR3 DNA reads TGTGCCAGCAGTTACTCGAGGGGGGGGAGCTATGGCTACACCTTC. It encodes CASSYSRGGSYGYTF. The V and J genes are TRBV6-6 and TRBJ1-2, with D possibly TRBD1 on 6 matching bases. The CDR3 runs to 15 residues. V was shortened by 0 bases and J by 4 bases, with 12 bases between the two germline ends. The V gene's germline CDR1 is MNHNY and CDR2 SVGAGI (reference sequence).

The chain uses TRBV20-1 and TRBJ2-7; no reliable D call. V lost 5 bases to trimming and J lost 2 bases, with 7 bases between them. CDR1 is DFQATT, CDR2 SNEGSKA, per germline (reference sequence). This CDR3 region has 11 residues. This CDR3 reads CSASNTYEQYF. In DNA, the CDR3 is TGCAGTGCTTCCAACACCTACGAGCAGTACTTC.